This TCR beta chain was recovered during a study of T cell changes during pregnancy in multiple sclerosis. The protocol was immunoSEQ multiplex PCR, while the TCRdb copy is restricted to in-frame clones and leaves out a portion. The sample records 30,000 to 45,000 clones, roughly nine tenths being singletons. Germline lookup yields CDR1 SEHNR and CDR2 FQNEAQ (reference sequence). CDR3 length equals 19 residues. J lost 4 bases, V lost 3 bases, and 15 bases had no gene match. This sample comprised CD8+ T cells from peripheral blood mononuclear cells, obtained before pregnancy. The clonotype was recovered from a female donor with multiple sclerosis, enrolled in a pregnancy study. The chain joins TRBV7-9 to TRBJ2-1; 10 bases line up with TRBD1. CDR3 region: CASSFGPRVSGQGYNEQFF. The CDR3 region has the DNA TGTGCCAGCAGCTTTGGCCCCCGGGTTTCGGGACAGGGGTACAATGAGCAGTTCTTC. The full variable domain, rest sourced from reference TRBV7-9 and TRBJ2-1, is DTGVSQNPRHKITKRGQNVTFRCDPISEHNRLYWYRQTLGQGPEFLTYFQNEAQLEKSRLLSDRFSAERPKGSFSTLEIQRTEQGDSAMYLCASSFGPRVSGQGYNEQFFGPGTRLTVL.